This T cell receptor (beta chain) was sequenced for a study of blood T cell repertoires in COVID-19. Study-level background: Sites in the United States, Italy and Spain provided acute and convalescent COVID-19 samples. PBMCs, B-cell-depleted T cells, or T cells were the source of the cDNA or gDNA that made up the material.

Generated by immunoSEQ multiplex PCR, the TCRdb table keeps only in-frame clones and is missing some. Of more than 100,000 clones in the sample, 85% to 90% are singletons; the top ten hold 9.5% to 13%. The CDR3 is 16 amino acids. J gave up 1 base and V 0 bases, and 5 bases lay outside the gene matches. Germline loops: CDR1 SGHNT, CDR2 YYREEE (reference sequence). This receptor was taken from a man of 80 years or more with acute or convalescent COVID-19. Sample: peripheral blood. The genes are TRBV5-4 and TRBJ1-1; TRBD1 matches at 8 bases. CDR3 protein: CASSLGRGQENTEAFF. CDR3 sequence (DNA): TGTGCCAGCAGCTTGGGGAGGGGACAGGAGAACACTGAAGCTTTCTTT.